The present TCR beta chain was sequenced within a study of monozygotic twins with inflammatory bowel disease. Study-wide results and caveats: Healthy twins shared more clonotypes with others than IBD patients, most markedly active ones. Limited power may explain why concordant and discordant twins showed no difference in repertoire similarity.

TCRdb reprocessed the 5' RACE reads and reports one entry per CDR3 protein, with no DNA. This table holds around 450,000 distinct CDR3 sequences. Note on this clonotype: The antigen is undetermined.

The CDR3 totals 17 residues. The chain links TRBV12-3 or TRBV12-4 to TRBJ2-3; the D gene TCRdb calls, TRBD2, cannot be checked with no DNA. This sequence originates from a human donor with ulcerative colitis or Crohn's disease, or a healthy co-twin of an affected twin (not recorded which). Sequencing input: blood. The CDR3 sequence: CASSPLGAGVVTDTQYF.